A single TCR beta chain is shown here with its context. Its antigen is unknown. The sample belongs to a study of T cell responses to AZD1222 COVID-19 vaccine. Study at large: Second-dose schedules of about 4 or about 12 weeks were combined.

Study-level results: CD4 TCRs covered the whole spike, strongest at regions 160-218 and 743-854. Spike-specific TCR breadth and depth rose after two AZD1222 doses.

The CDR3 has 16 residues. Between the trimmed V and J ends, which lost 7 bases and 0 bases, there was a span of 15 bases. Germline CDR1 is MRHNA and CDR2 is SNTAGT. Sequenced by immunoSEQ multiplex PCR; TCRdb stores in-frame clones only, minus some. The repertoire has about 130,000 clones, 90% of them found once; the top ten carry roughly 7.2%. The rearrangement links TRBV6-4 to TRBJ1-4; D not certain. The receptor was derived from an adult in good health. Sample: peripheral blood, taken on day 0 of AZD1222 vaccination. The CDR3 here is CASTRANGATNEKLFF. Written as DNA, the CDR3 is TGTGCCAGCACCCGTGCCAATGGAGCAACTAATGAAAAACTGTTTTTT.